This is a list of T cell receptor beta chains from one sample in a study of T cell repertoires and HLA-DP antigens. Profiled with immunoSEQ multiplex PCR; TCRdb holds only in-frame clones, not every one. In the table there are approximately 90,000 clones, roughly nine tenths of which are singletons. These receptors' antigens are unknown. Sequenced: CD4+ T cells from PBMCs. These receptors all come from a man between 50 and 59 years old in good health and CMV-seronegative. CDR3s leave out the opening cysteine and the closing phenylalanine or tryptophan. Each record gives: J gene, D gene, V gene, CDR3 protein. A D gene is named only where the DNA matches it firmly.

TRBJ1-2	NA	TRBV6-5	ASSYGPGQGRGYT
TRBJ2-3	TRBD2	TRBV5-6	ASSRGLAADTQY
TRBJ1-1	NA	TRBV7-2	ASSLQGQISTEAF
TRBJ1-1	NA	TRBV7-2	ASSLARGNTEAF
TRBJ2-2	NA	TRBV19	ASSPAGRGNTGELF
TRBJ2-7	NA	TRBV30	AWSVSHEQY
TRBJ2-3	TRBD2	TRBV11-2	ASSLVERGGRDTQY
TRBJ2-7	TRBD2	TRBV4-3	ASSRAGGRYEQY
TRBJ2-4	NA	TRBV7-2	ASSKPLTKNIQY
TRBJ2-1	TRBD1	TRBV29-1	SVEPYLGTGNEQF
TRBJ2-2	NA	TRBV10-3	AISSGVPGELF
TRBJ2-3	NA	TRBV11-2	ASSLGAPDTQY
TRBJ2-3	NA	TRBV9	ASSTQPGLSTDTQY
TRBJ1-1	TRBD1	TRBV7-2	ASSSGQEITEAF
TRBJ1-5	NA	TRBV4-3	ASSQDGGQPQH
TRBJ2-1	TRBD1	TRBV11-2	ASSLTGVMAEQF
TRBJ2-5	TRBD2	TRBV5-1	ASSQKPPLAEETQY
TRBJ2-5	TRBD2	TRBV7-2	ASSLVLTGGGYQETQY
TRBJ2-1	TRBD2	TRBV5-1	ASVAGGNNEQF
TRBJ2-7	NA	TRBV5-1	ASSFVTSSTYEQY
TRBJ2-5	TRBD2	TRBV30	AWGSGRALGETQY
TRBJ2-7	TRBD2	TRBV27	ASSLIAGPNEQY
TRBJ2-1	NA	TRBV6-4	ASSDLPQGEQF
TRBJ2-1	TRBD2	TRBV9	ASSVDPAGGTYNEQF
TRBJ2-6	NA	TRBV5-1	ASSDNGPGANVLT
TRBJ1-1	NA	TRBV19	ASSPQKGTEAF
TRBJ2-5	NA	TRBV30	AWRLASIPGETQY
TRBJ2-3	TRBD2	TRBV18	ASSPTSGTDTQY
TRBJ2-1	NA	TRBV5-1	ASSLVGVTYNEQF
TRBJ2-4	TRBD2	TRBV5-1	ASSPGGAANNKNIQY
TRBJ2-2	NA	TRBV30	AWNSVDSPRTGELF
TRBJ2-7	NA	TRBV6-5	ASSRAGQPYEQY
TRBJ1-1	TRBD1	TRBV6-5	ASSALQGAGEAF
TRBJ1-1	TRBD1	TRBV5-1	ASSLARDRVRFTEAF
TRBJ1-1	NA	TRBV30	AWSPEAVGTEAF
TRBJ1-4	NA	TRBV30	AWSVAGVSEKLF
TRBJ2-3	TRBD1	TRBV6-6	ASSDRETDTQY
TRBJ2-1	TRBD2	TRBV18	ASSPNSGRAVNEQF
TRBJ1-1	TRBD1	TRBV6-6	ASSPRTGLDTEAF
TRBJ1-4	NA	TRBV7-8	ASSDRQTNNEKLF
TRBJ2-2	NA	TRBV7-9	ASTFRNTGELF
TRBJ2-3	TRBD1	TRBV7-2	ASSPETGGNTQY
TRBJ2-7	TRBD1	TRBV6-5	AAKTGGEQY
TRBJ2-2	NA	TRBV7-3	ASSLSLVTGELF
TRBJ2-3	NA	TRBV11-2	ASSSRRGFIADTQY
TRBJ2-7	NA	TRBV30	AWSVGTYEQY
TRBJ2-7	TRBD1	TRBV2	ASTRQGTEQY
TRBJ2-3	TRBD2	TRBV14	ASSQATSGADTQY
TRBJ2-1	TRBD2	TRBV11-2	ASSLGLAGGPVTYNEQF
TRBJ1-2	TRBD1	TRBV28	ASSQLQGASYGYT
TRBJ1-2	NA	TRBV7-2	ASSPHGAGDGYT
TRBJ2-7	TRBD1	TRBV27	ASSGQGRAYEQY
TRBJ2-7	NA	TRBV5-1	ASSLAVINYEQY
TRBJ2-3	NA	TRBV10-2	ASSEWRFADTQY